The entry below gives a single TCR beta chain sequence along with its context. The data originate from a study of blood T cell repertoires in COVID-19. The method was immunoSEQ multiplex PCR; TCRdb's version includes in-frame clones alone and lacks a portion of them. The data show approximately 140,000 clones, roughly 89% seen once. CDR3 length: 16 amino acids. Trimming shortened V by 4 bases and J by 0 bases, and 16 bases separated the two germline ends. CDR1 is SGHDT, CDR2 YYEEEE, per germline. The sequenced sample consisted of peripheral blood. The source is a man in his fifties with active or convalescent COVID-19. This chain joins TRBV5-6 and TRBJ1-1, with D unclear. The CDR3 coding sequence is TGTGCCAGCAGCCCCGGTGGGTGGGCTTTGAACACTGAAGCTTTCTTT. Protein: CASSPGGWALNTEAFF.